These 8 T cell receptor beta chains share one sample of origin, sequenced in a study of molecular identifiers for immune sequencing clone quantification (dated by TCRdb to 2017 to 2018). Library preparation used PCR. Instrument on record: Illumina HiSeq 4000. TCRdb handled the public reads itself, with Q25 trimming in fastp and clone calling in MiXCR, and kept productive beta chains. Here each entry gathers all rows of one CDR3 protein and keeps the most common genes and DNA. Counted in this sample were about 640,000 distinct CDR3 sequences; just under 20% of them appeared once. Roughly 0.85% of the sample comes from the top ten. Sequencing was performed on naive CD8+ T cells from blood, with Jurkat cell RNA spiked in. Interpreted using the paper, the cell subset or site label stands for: FACS-sorted CD8+CD4-CCR7+CD45RA+ naive T cells. The receptors derive from a human donor in good health. Some libraries in this study had Jurkat cell RNA spiked in.

As for this clonotype: It may be a read error: a sequence one base away is much more abundant. V gene TRBV5-6 combines with J gene TRBJ1-1; TRBD1 agrees at 7 bases. The V gene end was trimmed by 7 bases and the J gene end by 4 bases; junction bases not matched to a gene: 7. Germline CDR1 SGHDT, CDR2 YYEEEE. CDR3 length: 13 amino acids. The CDR3 nucleotides read TGTGCCAGCGCTGGACAGGAGGCCACTGAAGCTTTCTTT. Amino acids: CASAGQEATEAFF.

On this clonotype itself: This may stem from a read error, because a much larger clone lies one nucleotide away. The V call is TRBV19, the J call TRBJ2-3; either TRBD1 or TRBD2 may fit D (6 bases each). The CDR3 totals 17 residues. Germline values: CDR1 LNHDA, CDR2 SQIVND (reference sequence). This CDR3 is CVHDRKLIAEVLDTQYF. For the CDR3, the DNA is TGTGTCCACGACAGGAAGCTCATAGCGGAGGTGCTGGATACGCAGTATTTT.

This clonotype has just a few counts. The V and J genes are TRBV24-1 and TRBJ1-5; D is possibly TRBD1 (5 bases). CDR1 and CDR2 (germline): KGHDR, SFDVKD. The V and J ends lost 4 bases and 6 bases respectively, with 15 bases between them. The CDR3 extends over 15 amino acids. The CDR3 DNA follows: TGTGCCACCAGTGACTCCGGGACGACTTTTCAGCCCCAGCATTTT. This encodes CATSDSGTTFQPQHF.

This clonotype was recorded many times. The chain links TRBV6-2 or TRBV6-3 to TRBJ2-5; D uncertain. The CDR3 spans 16 residues. Trimming removed 0 bases from V and 2 bases from J, with 13 bases in between. Germline V lookup: CDR1 MNHEY, CDR2 SVGEGT. The CDR3 spells CASSYSLTDLQETQYF. The CDR3 bases are TGTGCCAGCAGTTACTCGTTAACGGACCTACAAGAGACCCAGTACTTC.

This clonotype showed up many times. V usage is TRBV5-5 and J usage is TRBJ2-7; D unclear. V gave up 4 bases and J gave up 3 bases, with 11 bases separating them. CDR1 and CDR2 (germline): SGHKS, YYEKEE (reference sequence). The CDR3 spans 13 residues. CDR3 region: CASSPPINYEQYF. The DNA of the CDR3 is TGTGCCAGCAGCCCACCGATTAACTACGAGCAGTACTTC.

The table lists this clonotype with many counts. V usage is TRBV4-3 and J usage is TRBJ1-4; perhaps TRBD1 as D (6 bases). The germline V gene has CDR1 LGHNA and CDR2 YSLEER. Trimming removed 4 bases from V and 3 bases from J, with 12 bases in between. The length of the CDR3 is 15 residues. The CDR3 nucleotides read TGCGCCAGCAGCCCAGAGACAGGTCCTAATGAAAAACTGTTTTTT. Its protein product is CASSPETGPNEKLFF.

This clonotype was counted ten times or more. The chain is built from TRBV4-3 and TRBJ2-4, with no clear D. Trimming left V 1 base short and J 0 bases short, with 7 bases between. The CDR3 totals 15 residues. Per germline, CDR1 LGHNA and CDR2 YSLEER. The CDR3: CASSQGRLAKNIQYF. CDR3 bases: TGCGCCAGCAGCCAAGGACGGCTAGCCAAAAACATTCAGTACTTC.

This clonotype was observed at least ten times. The rearrangement uses TRBV13 and TRBJ1-1; 8 bases line up with TRBD1. The CDR3 contains 16 residues. Trimming removed 1 base from V and 6 bases from J; junction bases left unmatched: 10. Germline V lookup: CDR1 PRHDT, CDR2 FYEKMQ (reference sequence). CDR3 sequence reads: CASSLARVDRVSEAFF. CDR3 DNA: TGTGCCAGCAGCTTAGCTAGAGTGGACAGGGTCTCTGAAGCTTTCTTT.